This passage covers 32 T cell receptor beta chains from one sample sequenced in a study of response to subunit inactivated influenza vaccine. Each CDR3 protein gets one entry after TCRdb re-called the RT-PCR reads with MiXCR. Among fewer than 600,000 distinct CDR3 sequences listed, about 7.2% were seen once. The material sequenced was PBMCs from blood, taken around 25 months after vaccination. These receptors all come from a man between 50 and 70 years old who received an inactivated influenza vaccine.

V and J are TRBV28 and TRBJ2-2; no reliable D call. Trimming removed 8 bases at V and 2 bases at J, with 6 bases between. This CDR3 region has 12 residues. Germline V gene data show CDR1 as MDHEN and CDR2 as SYDVKM. The CDR3 sequence: CASFGNTGELFF. DNA for the CDR3: TGTGCCAGCTTTGGAAACACCGGGGAGCTGTTTTTT.

This clonotype was seen many times. J is TRBJ1-1 and V is TRBV11-2; D is unclear. The length of the CDR3 is 14 residues. CDR1 SGHAT and CDR2 FQNNGV come from the germline V gene. V dropped 1 base and J dropped 8 bases, with 14 bases sitting between them. CDR3: CASSLASARTEAFF. DNA for the CDR3: TGTGCCAGCAGCTTAGCATCGGCAAGGACCGAAGCTTTCTTT.

The rearrangement uses TRBV12-3 or TRBV12-4 and TRBJ2-4, with D perhaps matching TRBD1 (5 bases). V lost 2 bases and J lost 1, with 21 bases in between. The CDR3 runs to 19 residues. The CDR3 nucleotides read TGTGCCAGCAGTTTACCCCAAGGGGAAGGGGTAAAGGCCAAAAACATTCAGTACTTC. As protein: CASSLPQGEGVKAKNIQYF.

The gene calls are TRBV20-1 and TRBJ1-4; 9 nucleotides line up with TRBD1. With 0 bases clipped from V and 2 bases from J, the junction kept 19 bases outside the gene matches. The CDR3 length is 21 residues. Germline CDR1 is DFQATT and CDR2 is SNEGSKA (reference sequence). The CDR3 spells CSARDWSLGQGEGGTNEKLFF. DNA of the CDR3: TGCAGTGCTAGAGATTGGTCCTTGGGACAGGGAGAGGGGGGGACTAATGAAAAACTGTTTTTT.

This clonotype was seen at least ten times. This chain's CDR3 is CASSQGVAGGYNEQFF. The CDR3, as DNA: TGCGCCAGCAGCCAAGGGGTAGCGGGAGGGTACAATGAGCAGTTCTTC. V and J are TRBV4-3 and TRBJ2-1; 11 nucleotides align to TRBD2. From germline, CDR1 is LGHNA and CDR2 YSLEER. The CDR3 sequence is 16 residues long. With V trimmed by 1 base and J by 4 bases, 3 bases remained unmatched.

This clonotype was counted only a few times. V is TRBV11-1 and J is TRBJ2-1; D possibly uses TRBD1 or TRBD2 (5 bases each). Trimming stripped 3 bases from V and 8 bases from J, with 17 bases between. This CDR3 contains 15 residues. Germline-derived CDR1 and CDR2 are SGHAT and FQDESV (reference sequence). This CDR3 is CASSFGAEAGDEQFF. For the CDR3, the DNA is TGTGCCAGCAGCTTTGGGGCCGAGGCCGGGGATGAGCAGTTCTTC. The variable domain in full, completed from reference TRBV11-1 and TRBJ2-1, reads EAEVAQSPRYKITEKSQAVAFWCDPISGHATLYWYRQILGQGPELLVQFQDESVVDDSQLPKDRFSAERLKGVDSTLKIQPAELGDSAMYLCASSFGAEAGDEQFFGPGTRLTVL.

The CDR3 nucleotides read TGCAGTGCTAGCCGGGTGTACAATGAGCAGTTCTTC. Its translation is CSASRVYNEQFF. The V call is TRBV20-1, the J call TRBJ2-1; D ambiguous. The CDR3 length is 12 residues. Germline CDR1 DFQATT, CDR2 SNEGSKA (reference sequence). V was cut by 3 bases and J by 4 bases, with 7 bases left in between.

This clonotype was found a few times. The rearrangement joins TRBV10-3 to TRBJ2-7; D ambiguous. Per the germline V gene, CDR1 is ENHRY and CDR2 is SYGVKD. Trimming cost V 3 bases and J 2 bases, with 11 bases left between them. The CDR3 extends over 14 amino acids. As DNA, the CDR3 is TGTGCCATCAGTGAATCGGGCGTCGCCTACGAGCAGTACTTC. This sequence encodes CAISESGVAYEQYF.

This clonotype was detected ten times or more. CDR3 loop: CASSSGQNQPQHF. The CDR3 DNA is TGTGCCAGCAGTTCGGGACAGAACCAGCCCCAGCATTTT. V gene TRBV12-3 or TRBV12-4 combines with J gene TRBJ1-5; 7 bases are a match to TRBD1. The V gene end was trimmed by 4 bases and the J gene end by 7 bases; junction bases not matched to a gene: 4. There are 13 residues in the CDR3.

This clonotype was counted a few times. The V call is TRBV4-2, the J call TRBJ2-3; D is possibly TRBD2 (6 bases). The CDR3 runs to 19 residues. The ends were cut back, 0 bases at V and 0 bases at J, with 19 bases in the middle. Germline V lookup: CDR1 LGHNA, CDR2 YNFKEQ. The CDR3, as DNA: TGTGCCAGCAGCCAAGAAGGTCTGGGGCGGGACCGTAGCACAGATACGCAGTATTTT. It is translated as CASSQEGLGRDRSTDTQYF.

The V call is TRBV20-1, the J call TRBJ2-7, with a weak D call TRBD1 (6 bases). The ends were cut back, 2 bases at V and 0 bases at J, with 14 bases in the middle. The CDR3 spans 15 residues. The V gene's germline CDR1 is DFQATT and CDR2 SNEGSKA (reference sequence). Here the CDR3 DNA reads TGCAGTGCTAGAATCCCGGGACACAGCTCCTACGAGCAGTACTTC. This codes for CSARIPGHSSYEQYF.

This clonotype was seen only a few times. This rearrangement joins TRBV20-1 to TRBJ2-3; 9 positions match TRBD2. V lost 3 bases, J lost 6 bases, and 4 bases stayed unmatched. The CDR3 is made up of 13 amino acids. Germline CDR1 and CDR2: DFQATT and SNEGSKA (reference sequence). The CDR3 DNA follows: TGCAGTGCTAGGGGGCGGGGGGGCGATACGCAGTATTTT. This codes for CSARGRGGDTQYF.

The chain couples TRBV11-2 to TRBJ2-3; D uncertain. V gave up 3 bases and J gave up 3 bases, with 10 bases separating them. Looked up from germline, CDR1 is SGHAT and CDR2 is FQNNGV. This CDR3 spans 14 amino acids. For the CDR3, the DNA is TGTGCCAGCAGCTTGACAAGAATTACAGATACGCAGTATTTT. It specifies CASSLTRITDTQYF.

At least ten counts were recorded for this clonotype. The chain employs TRBV29-1 and TRBJ1-1, with D possibly being TRBD1 (5 bases). Trimming shortened V by 2 bases and J by 3 bases, and 16 bases separated the two germline ends. There are 15 residues in the CDR3. Germline V lookup: CDR1 SQVTM, CDR2 ANQGSEA. This CDR3 reads CSVEFEATGDTEAFF. As DNA, the CDR3 is TGCAGCGTTGAATTCGAGGCCACGGGGGACACTGAAGCTTTCTTT.

This clonotype came up many times. The genes are TRBV20-1 and TRBJ2-7; 7 bases are a match to TRBD2. Germline CDR1 and CDR2: DFQATT and SNEGSKA (reference sequence). This CDR3 has 15 residues. V shed 5 bases and J 0 bases; nucleotides not matched to a gene: 10. The CDR3 loop is CSALPRPGGSYEQYF. The CDR3, as DNA: TGCAGTGCTCTCCCCCGTCCGGGAGGCTCCTACGAGCAGTACTTC.

CDR3 nucleotides: TGTGCCAGCAGTAATATGGGACAGATGAATAATTCACCCCTCCACTTT. Encoded protein: CASSNMGQMNNSPLHF. V usage is TRBV6-1 and J usage is TRBJ1-6; TRBD1 aligns across 7 bases. This CDR3 region has 16 residues. Germline V gives CDR1 MNHNS, CDR2 SASEGT. V shed 5 bases and J 5 bases; nucleotides not matched to a gene: 9.

This sequence joins TRBV7-6 and TRBJ2-1, with 10 bases aligning to TRBD1. V lost 5 bases, J lost 0 bases, and 1 base stayed unmatched. This CDR3 has 15 amino acids. Germline V lookup: CDR1 SGHVS, CDR2 FNYEAQ. CDR3 region: CASSGQGVSYNEQFF. CDR3 bases: TGTGCCAGCAGCGGACAGGGGGTCTCCTACAATGAGCAGTTCTTC.

This clonotype has at least ten counts. The rearrangement links TRBV11-2 to TRBJ2-1; 14 nucleotides match TRBD2. Trimming at V came to 1 base and at J to 3 bases, leaving 5 bases not matched to a gene. This CDR3 region has 18 residues. Germline CDR1 is SGHAT and CDR2 is FQNNGV. CDR3 nucleotide sequence: TGTGCCAGCAGCTTAGGAGGACTAGCGGGAGGTAACTACAATGAGCAGTTCTTC. It encodes CASSLGGLAGGNYNEQFF.

The gene calls are TRBV5-6 and TRBJ2-6; tentative D call: TRBD1 (6 bases). There are 18 residues in the CDR3. Trimming cost V 4 bases and J 0 bases, with 17 bases left between them. The germline gives CDR1 SGHDT, CDR2 YYEEEE. The CDR3 region is CASSNSPGQLSGANVLTF. In nucleotides, the CDR3 is TGTGCCAGCAGCAACTCCCCGGGACAACTCTCTGGGGCCAACGTCCTGACTTTC. Full variable domain (remainder filled in from reference TRBV5-6 and TRBJ2-6): DAGVTQSPTHLIKTRGQQVTLRCSPKSGHDTVSWYQQALGQGPQFIFQYYEEEERQRGNFPDRFSGHQFPNYSSELNVNALLLGDSALYLCASSNSPGQLSGANVLTFGAGSRLTVL.

The table lists this clonotype with many counts. V is TRBV7-2 and J is TRBJ1-2; D gene ambiguous. The ends were cut back, 3 bases at V and 4 bases at J, with 12 bases in the middle. The CDR3 loop spans 14 amino acids. Germline V CDR1 and CDR2: SGHTA, FQGNSA. CDR3 nucleotide sequence: TGTGCCAGCAGCTTCCATTTCTCAGGCTATGGCTACACCTTC. It specifies CASSFHFSGYGYTF.

The V and J genes are TRBV18 and TRBJ1-1, with no clear D. Deletions cut 3 bases from V and 3 bases from J, with 8 bases between. This CDR3 contains 13 residues. Germline V gene data show CDR1 as KGHSH and CDR2 as LQKENI. CDR3 residues: CASSPALDTEAFF. CDR3 nucleotide sequence: TGTGCCAGCTCACCGGCTCTAGACACTGAAGCTTTCTTT.

The rearrangement links TRBV29-1 to TRBJ2-3; 11 bases line up with TRBD2. The germline CDR1 and CDR2 sequences are SQVTM and ANQGSEA. The junction had 0 bases not matched to a gene; V was cut back by 7 bases and J by 0 bases. The CDR3 is made up of 13 amino acids. DNA of the CDR3: TGCAGCGGGACTAGCGGGAGCACAGATACGCAGTATTTT. Translated: CSGTSGSTDTQYF.

The chain employs TRBV4-2 and TRBJ2-7; D may be TRBD2 (6 bases). The CDR3 totals 17 residues. V was clipped by 0 bases and J by 0 bases, with 15 bases between them. Germline V gene lookup returns CDR1 LGHNA and CDR2 YNFKEQ. CDR3 region: CASSQELTSLSSYEQYF. CDR3 nucleotides: TGTGCCAGCAGCCAAGAGTTGACTAGTCTGAGCTCCTACGAGCAGTACTTC.

The rearrangement links TRBV18 to TRBJ1-4; D remains ambiguous. The CDR3 is made up of 12 amino acids. Germline V lookup: CDR1 KGHSH, CDR2 LQKENI. V was trimmed by 4 bases and J by 5 bases, leaving 5 bases between them. The CDR3 sequence: CASSHSNEKLFF. CDR3 nucleotides: TGTGCCAGCTCACACAGCAATGAAAAACTGTTTTTT.

CDR3 residues: CSGLSGIPHTQYF. Here the CDR3 DNA reads TGCAGTGGCTTAAGCGGGATACCACATACGCAGTATTTT. The rearrangement joins TRBV20-1 to TRBJ2-3; 7 nucleotides line up with TRBD2. The ends lost 7 bases at V and 7 bases at J; junction bases unmatched: 11. Per germline, CDR1 DFQATT and CDR2 SNEGSKA (reference sequence). This CDR3 comprises 13 residues.

As for this clonotype: Possible read error: a much larger clone is one base away. This chain connects TRBV7-2 to TRBJ2-3, with D maybe TRBD2 (6 bases). The CDR3 has 12 amino acids. The V end lost 7 bases, the J end lost 9 bases, and 14 bases lay between the germline ends. The germline CDR1 and CDR2 sequences are SGHTA and FQGNSA. CDR3 sequence (DNA): TGTGCCAGCACCCATACTGGGGGGACGCAGTATTTT. It is translated as CASTHTGGTQYF.

This rearrangement joins TRBV10-1 to TRBJ2-7, with a tentative D call TRBD1 (5 bases). Germline V gene data show CDR1 as WNHNN and CDR2 as SYGVQD (reference sequence). This CDR3 spans 14 amino acids. Between the trimmed V and J ends, which lost 4 bases and 2 bases, there was a span of 12 bases. The CDR3 sequence: CASSAYKGPYEQYF. In DNA form, the CDR3 reads TGCGCCAGCAGTGCGTACAAGGGGCCCTACGAGCAGTACTTC.

This clonotype was recorded a few times. The chain is built from TRBV12-3 or TRBV12-4 and TRBJ1-4; 8 bases fit TRBD1. The CDR3 runs to 15 residues. Losses at the gene ends were 4 bases for V and 4 bases for J; bases not matched to a gene: 5. The CDR3 DNA reads as TGTGCCAGCAGTTCAACAGGGGGATATAATGAAAAACTGTTTTTT. Its protein product is CASSSTGGYNEKLFF.

This clonotype was detected ten times or more. The genes are TRBV11-2 and TRBJ2-7; D unresolved. Germline V gene lookup returns CDR1 SGHAT and CDR2 FQNNGV. The CDR3 length is 12 residues. V was cut by 0 bases and J by 2 bases, with 2 bases left in between. This chain's CDR3 is CASSLETYEQYF. CDR3 bases: TGTGCCAGCAGCTTAGAGACCTACGAGCAGTACTTC.

Only a few counts were recorded for this clonotype. The gene calls are TRBV2 and TRBJ2-7; TRBD1 might be the D (6 bases). Germline V gene sequence: CDR1 SNHLY, CDR2 FYNNEI. There are 14 residues in the CDR3. The V end was cut by 7 bases, the J end by 2 bases, with 15 bases between. This chain's CDR3 is CASTGRTEPYEQYF. In DNA, the CDR3 is TGTGCCAGCACCGGACGGACAGAACCCTACGAGCAGTACTTC.

Only a few counts were recorded for this clonotype. The CDR3 spells CASSFGTGNNEQFF. The CDR3 DNA follows: TGTGCCAGCAGCTTCGGGACAGGCAACAATGAGCAGTTCTTC. The chain couples TRBV7-9 to TRBJ2-1; 8 nucleotides agree with TRBD1. The CDR3 sequence is 14 residues long. Germline V gene data show CDR1 as SEHNR and CDR2 as FQNEAQ (reference sequence). V was clipped by 3 bases and J by 5 bases; unmatched bases: 3.

In its sample, this clonotype was seen many times. The chain is built from TRBV5-1 and TRBJ2-2, with D perhaps being TRBD1 or TRBD2 (5 bases each). CDR1 and CDR2 from the germline V gene are SGHRS and YFSETQ. Trimming cost V 4 bases and J 5 bases, with 15 bases left between them. CDR3 length equals 15 residues. The CDR3 DNA follows: TGCGCCAGCAGCCCGGGACGGATGGGGACCGGGGAGCTGTTTTTT. Translated: CASSPGRMGTGELFF. Looking up the rest from reference TRBV5-1 and TRBJ2-2 gives the full variable domain: KAGVTQTPRYLIKTRGQQVTLSCSPISGHRSVSWYQQTPGQGLQFLFEYFSETQRNKGNFPGRFSGRQFSNSRSEMNVSTLELGDSALYLCASSPGRMGTGELFFGEGSRLTVL.